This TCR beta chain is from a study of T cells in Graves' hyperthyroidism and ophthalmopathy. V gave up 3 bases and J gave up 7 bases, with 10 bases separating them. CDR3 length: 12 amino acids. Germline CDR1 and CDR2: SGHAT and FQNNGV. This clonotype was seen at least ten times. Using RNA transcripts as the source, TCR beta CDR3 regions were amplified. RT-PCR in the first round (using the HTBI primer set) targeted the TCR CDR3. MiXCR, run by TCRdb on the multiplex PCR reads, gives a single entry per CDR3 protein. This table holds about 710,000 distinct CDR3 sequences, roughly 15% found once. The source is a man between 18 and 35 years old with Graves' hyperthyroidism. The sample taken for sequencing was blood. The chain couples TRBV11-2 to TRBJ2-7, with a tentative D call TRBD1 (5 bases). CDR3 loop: CASSLTQEEQYF. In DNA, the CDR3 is TGTGCCAGCAGCTTGACACAGGAAGAGCAGTACTTC.